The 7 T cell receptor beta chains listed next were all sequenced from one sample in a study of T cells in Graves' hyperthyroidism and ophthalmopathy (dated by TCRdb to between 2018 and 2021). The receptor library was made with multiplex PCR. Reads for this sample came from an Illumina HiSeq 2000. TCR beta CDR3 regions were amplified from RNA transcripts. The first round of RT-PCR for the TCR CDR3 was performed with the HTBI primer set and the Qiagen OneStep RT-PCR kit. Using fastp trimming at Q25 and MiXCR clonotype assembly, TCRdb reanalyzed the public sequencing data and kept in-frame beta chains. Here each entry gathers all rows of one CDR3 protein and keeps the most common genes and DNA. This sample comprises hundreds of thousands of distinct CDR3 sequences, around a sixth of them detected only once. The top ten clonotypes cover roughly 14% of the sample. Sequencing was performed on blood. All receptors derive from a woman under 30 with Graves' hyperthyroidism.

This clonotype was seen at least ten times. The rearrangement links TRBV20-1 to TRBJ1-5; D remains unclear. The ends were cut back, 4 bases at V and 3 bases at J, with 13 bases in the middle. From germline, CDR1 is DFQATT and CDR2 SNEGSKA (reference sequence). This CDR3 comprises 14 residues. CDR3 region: CSAMQGWVNQPQHF. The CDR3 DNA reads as TGCAGTGCTATGCAAGGGTGGGTCAATCAGCCCCAGCATTTT.

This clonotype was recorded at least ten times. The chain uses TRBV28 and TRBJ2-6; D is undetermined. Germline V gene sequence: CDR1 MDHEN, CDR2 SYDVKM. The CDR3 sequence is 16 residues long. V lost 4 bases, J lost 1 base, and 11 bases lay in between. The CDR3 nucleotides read TGTGCCAGCAGTTCACCGGGCGGATCTGGGGCCAACGTCCTGACTTTC. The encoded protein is CASSSPGGSGANVLTF.

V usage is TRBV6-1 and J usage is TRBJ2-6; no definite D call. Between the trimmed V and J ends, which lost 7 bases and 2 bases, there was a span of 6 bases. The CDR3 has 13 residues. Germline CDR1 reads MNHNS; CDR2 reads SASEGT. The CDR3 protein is CASTRTGANVLTF. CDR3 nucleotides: TGTGCCAGCACCAGAACTGGGGCCAACGTCCTGACTTTC.

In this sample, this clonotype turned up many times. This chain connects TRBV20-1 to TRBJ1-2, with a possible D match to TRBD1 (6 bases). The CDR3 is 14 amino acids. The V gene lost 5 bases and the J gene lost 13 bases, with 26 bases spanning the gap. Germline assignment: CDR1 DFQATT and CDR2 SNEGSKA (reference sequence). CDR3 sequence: CSALPQGRQLMSTF. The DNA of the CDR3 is TGCAGTGCTTTACCCCAGGGGCGCCAGTTAATGAGCACCTTC.

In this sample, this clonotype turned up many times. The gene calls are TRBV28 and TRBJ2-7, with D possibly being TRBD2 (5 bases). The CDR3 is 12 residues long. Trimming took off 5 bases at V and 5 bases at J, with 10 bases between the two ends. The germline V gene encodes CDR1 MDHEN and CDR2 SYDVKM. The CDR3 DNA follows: TGTGCCAGCAGTCCTACCGGGAACGAGCAGTACTTC. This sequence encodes CASSPTGNEQYF.

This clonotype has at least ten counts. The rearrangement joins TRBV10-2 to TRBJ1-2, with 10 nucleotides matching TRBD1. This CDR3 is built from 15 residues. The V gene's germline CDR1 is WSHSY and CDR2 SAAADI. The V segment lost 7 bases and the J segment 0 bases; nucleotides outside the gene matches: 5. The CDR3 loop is CASTETGGANYGYTF. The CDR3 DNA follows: TGCGCCAGCACCGAGACAGGGGGCGCTAACTATGGCTACACCTTC.

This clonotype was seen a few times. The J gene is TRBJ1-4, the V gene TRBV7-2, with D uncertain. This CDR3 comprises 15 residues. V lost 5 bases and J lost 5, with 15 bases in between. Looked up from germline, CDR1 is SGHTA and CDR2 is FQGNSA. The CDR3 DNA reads TGTGCCAGCAGCCCCCCCGGGGTTAGGAATGAAAAACTGTTTTTT. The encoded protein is CASSPPGVRNEKLFF. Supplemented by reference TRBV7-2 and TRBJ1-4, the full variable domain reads GAGVSQSPSNKVTEKGKDVELRCDPISGHTALYWYRQSLGQGLEFLIYFQGNSAPDKSGLPSDRFSAERTGGSVSTLTIQRTQQEDSAVYLCASSPPGVRNEKLFFGSGTQLSVL.